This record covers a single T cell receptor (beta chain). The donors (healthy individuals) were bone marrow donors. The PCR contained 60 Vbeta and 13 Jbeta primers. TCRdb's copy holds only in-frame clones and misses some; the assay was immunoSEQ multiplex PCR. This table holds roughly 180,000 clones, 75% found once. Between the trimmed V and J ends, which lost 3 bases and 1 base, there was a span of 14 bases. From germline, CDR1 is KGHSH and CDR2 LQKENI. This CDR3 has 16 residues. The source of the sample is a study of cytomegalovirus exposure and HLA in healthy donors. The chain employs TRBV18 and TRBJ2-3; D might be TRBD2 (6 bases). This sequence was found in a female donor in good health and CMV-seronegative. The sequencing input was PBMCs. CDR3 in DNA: TGTGCCAGCTCACCGCTAGGGACTTCAGGCACAGATACGCAGTATTTT. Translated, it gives CASSPLGTSGTDTQYF.